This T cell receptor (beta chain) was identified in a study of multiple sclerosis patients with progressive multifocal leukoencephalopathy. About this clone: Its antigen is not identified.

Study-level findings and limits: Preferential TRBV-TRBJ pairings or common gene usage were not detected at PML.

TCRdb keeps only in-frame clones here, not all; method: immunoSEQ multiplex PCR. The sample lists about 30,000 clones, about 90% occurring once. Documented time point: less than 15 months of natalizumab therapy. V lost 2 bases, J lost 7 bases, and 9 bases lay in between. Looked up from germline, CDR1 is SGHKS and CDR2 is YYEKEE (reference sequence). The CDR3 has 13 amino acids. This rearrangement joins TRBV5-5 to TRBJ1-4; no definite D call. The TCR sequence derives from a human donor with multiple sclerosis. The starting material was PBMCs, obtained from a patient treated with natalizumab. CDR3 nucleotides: TGTGCCAGCAGCTTTGGACTTGCTGAAAAACTGTTTTTT. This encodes CASSFGLAEKLFF.